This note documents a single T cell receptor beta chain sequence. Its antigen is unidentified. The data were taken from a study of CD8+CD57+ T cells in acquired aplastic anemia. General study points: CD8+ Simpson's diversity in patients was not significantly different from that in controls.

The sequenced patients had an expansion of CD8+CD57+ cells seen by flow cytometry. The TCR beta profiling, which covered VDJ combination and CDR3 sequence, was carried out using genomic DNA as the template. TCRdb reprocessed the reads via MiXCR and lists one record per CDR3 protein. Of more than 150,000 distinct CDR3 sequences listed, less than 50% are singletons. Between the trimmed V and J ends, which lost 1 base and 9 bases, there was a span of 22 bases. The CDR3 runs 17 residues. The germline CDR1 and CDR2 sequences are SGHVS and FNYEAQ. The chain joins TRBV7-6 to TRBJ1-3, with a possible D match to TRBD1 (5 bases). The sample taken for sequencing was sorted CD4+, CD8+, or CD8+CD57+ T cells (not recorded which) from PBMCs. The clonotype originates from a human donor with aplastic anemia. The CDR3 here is CASSLVGTAKAGGTIYF. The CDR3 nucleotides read TGTGCCAGCAGCTTAGTTGGGACCGCCAAAGCCGGGGGCACCATATATTTT.